This entry lists 27 T cell receptor beta chains sequenced from one sample in a study of response to subunit inactivated influenza vaccine (dated by TCRdb to 2017 to 2018). The method behind the library was RT-PCR. This sample was sequenced with an Illumina HiSeq 2500. TCRdb ran its own pipeline on the public reads, namely fastp trimming at Q25 and MiXCR clone calling, and kept in-frame beta chains. Every distinct CDR3 protein forms one entry, paired with its most common genes and DNA. This sample comprises roughly 520,000 distinct CDR3 sequences, 25% of them detected only once. The ten largest account for around 1.8% of the sample. The specimen comprised CD4+ T cells sorted from PBMCs, sampled more than 4 days after vaccination. The receptors here all came from a man aged 45-65 years who received an inactivated influenza vaccine. Donor details come from another sample of the same person, matched by shared clones.

This clonotype was picked up a small number of times. This chain connects TRBV11-1 to TRBJ2-6; 7 positions agree with TRBD1. With V trimmed by 0 bases and J by 1 base, 18 bases remained unmatched. Per the germline V gene, CDR1 is SGHAT and CDR2 is FQDESV (reference sequence). This CDR3 comprises 22 residues. The DNA of the CDR3 is TGTGCCAGCAGCTTAGCCGGGATTGTACCGGGACAGATTGTATCTGGGGCCAACGTCCTGACTTTC. Residues: CASSLAGIVPGQIVSGANVLTF. Full variable domain (remainder filled in from reference TRBV11-1 and TRBJ2-6): EAEVAQSPRYKITEKSQAVAFWCDPISGHATLYWYRQILGQGPELLVQFQDESVVDDSQLPKDRFSAERLKGVDSTLKIQPAELGDSAMYLCASSLAGIVPGQIVSGANVLTFGAGSRLTVL.

V is TRBV5-1 and J is TRBJ2-3, with unresolved D. CDR3 length: 15 residues. Trimming removed 1 base at V and 2 bases at J, with 11 bases between. Germline-derived CDR1 and CDR2 are SGHRS and YFSETQ. The CDR3 nucleotides are TGCGCCAGCAGCTTGATGGATCCAAACACAGATACGCAGTATTTT. This gives the protein CASSLMDPNTDTQYF.

V usage is TRBV6-2 or TRBV6-3 and J usage is TRBJ2-7; D may be TRBD2 (6 bases). Trimming shortened V by 0 bases and J by 5 bases, and 17 bases separated the two germline ends. Germline values: CDR1 MNHEY, CDR2 SVGEGT. The CDR3 is 16 residues long. CDR3 loop: CASSYSRRGSRHEQYF. The CDR3 DNA sequence: TGTGCCAGCAGTTACTCCAGGAGGGGCTCCCGACACGAGCAGTACTTC.

The rearrangement links TRBV7-9 to TRBJ2-1; 10 nucleotides agree with TRBD2. J lost 7 bases, V lost 4 bases, and 10 bases had no gene match. This CDR3 contains 16 residues. Germline CDR1 and CDR2: SEHNR and FQNEAQ (reference sequence). The CDR3 loop is CASSSLLAGRRNEQFF. CDR3 bases: TGTGCCAGCAGCTCCTTACTAGCGGGAAGACGAAATGAGCAGTTCTTC.

This clonotype has more than one count but fewer than ten. The rearrangement joins TRBV11-2 to TRBJ2-1, with 9 nucleotides matching TRBD2. The CDR3 is 20 amino acids. The V gene end was trimmed by 4 bases and the J gene end by 1 base; junction bases not matched to a gene: 17. Germline V gene data show CDR1 as SGHAT and CDR2 as FQNNGV. The CDR3 reads CASSSPLRVAGDESYNEQFF. The CDR3 DNA reads TGTGCCAGCAGCTCCCCTTTGAGGGTAGCGGGAGATGAGTCCTACAATGAGCAGTTCTTC.

This sequence joins TRBV15 and TRBJ1-3; D perhaps matches TRBD1 (5 bases). CDR3 size: 15 residues. Germline V gene data show CDR1 as LNHNV and CDR2 as YYDKDF (reference sequence). Trimming pared 5 bases from V and 3 bases from J, leaving 14 bases between. The CDR3 nucleotides read TGTGCCACCAGCGCGGGGGGAAGTCGTGGAAACACCATATATTTT. It yields the protein CATSAGGSRGNTIYF. Based on the CDR3 plus reference TRBV15 and TRBJ1-3, the full variable domain is DAMVIQNPRYQVTQFGKPVTLSCSQTLNHNVMYWYQQKSSQAPKLLFHYYDKDFNNEADTPDNFQSRRPNTSFCFLDIRSPGLGDTAMYLCATSAGGSRGNTIYFGEGSWLTVV.

CDR3 nucleotides: TGCAGCGTGGGAGACACAAGGAGGGAGACCCAGTACTTC. It yields the protein CSVGDTRRETQYF. The chain links TRBV29-1 to TRBJ2-5; a possible D gene is TRBD2 (5 bases). The CDR3 consists of 13 residues. V was clipped by 6 bases and J by 5 bases, with 16 bases between them. Germline-derived CDR1 and CDR2 are SQVTM and ANQGSEA.

This clonotype was seen a handful of times. The V call is TRBV15, the J call TRBJ1-5; D not certain. The CDR3 loop spans 18 amino acids. Trimming left V 1 base short and J 6 bases short, with 22 bases between. Per the germline V gene, CDR1 is LNHNV and CDR2 is YYDKDF (reference sequence). CDR3 sequence reads: CATSRGLETRMSGQPQHF. CDR3 in DNA: TGTGCCACCAGCAGAGGGTTGGAAACCCGGATGTCAGGTCAGCCCCAGCATTTT.

The chain links TRBV11-2 to TRBJ2-7; tentatively, D is TRBD2 (5 bases). The CDR3 consists of 16 residues. Germline V lookup: CDR1 SGHAT, CDR2 FQNNGV. V was pared by 5 bases and J by 6 bases, with 23 bases between. CDR3 amino acids: CASSPLAATTPGEQYF. DNA of the CDR3: TGTGCCAGCAGCCCTCTAGCCGCCACGACTCCTGGCGAGCAGTACTTC. Full variable domain (rest looked up from reference TRBV11-2 and TRBJ2-7): EAGVAQSPRYKIIEKRQSVAFWCNPISGHATLYWYQQILGQGPKLLIQFQNNGVVDDSQLPKDRFSAERLKGVDSTLKIQPAKLEDSAVYLCASSPLAATTPGEQYFGPGTRLTVT.

A few counts support this clonotype. J is TRBJ2-4 and V is TRBV5-6; tentative D call: TRBD2 (5 bases). Germline CDR1 and CDR2: SGHDT and YYEEEE. The length of the CDR3 is 14 residues. V was clipped by 2 bases and J by 1 base, with 7 bases between them. The CDR3 DNA sequence: TGTGCCAGCAGCTTCCCTAGCGCCAAAAACATTCAGTACTTC. Amino acids: CASSFPSAKNIQYF.

This chain links TRBV6-2 or TRBV6-3 with TRBJ2-1, with 8 bases aligning to TRBD2. V was clipped by 5 bases and J by 5 bases; unmatched bases: 14. The germline V gene has CDR1 MNHEY and CDR2 SVGEGT. This CDR3 has 17 amino acids. This chain's CDR3 is CASSPSPGLVFHNEQFF. The CDR3 bases are TGTGCCAGCAGTCCCTCACCGGGACTAGTATTCCACAATGAGCAGTTCTTC.

Only a few counts were recorded for this clonotype. This chain joins TRBV7-8 and TRBJ1-2, with 8 nucleotides matching TRBD1. The CDR3 extends over 15 amino acids. Per germline, CDR1 SGHVS and CDR2 FQNEAQ. The J segment lost 3 bases and the V segment lost 4 bases, leaving 7 bases of the junction unmatched. This CDR3 is CASSSGGQAYYGYTF. The CDR3 nucleotides read TGTGCCAGCAGCTCCGGGGGACAGGCTTACTATGGCTACACCTTC.

This clonotype occurred a few times. The V and J genes are TRBV3-1 and TRBJ2-1; 7 positions match TRBD1. The J segment lost 12 bases and the V segment lost 5 bases, leaving 16 bases of the junction unmatched. The CDR3 runs to 15 residues. Germline assignment: CDR1 LGHDT and CDR2 YNNKEL (reference sequence). Here the CDR3 reads CASSKNLRDPGGQFF. CDR3 sequence (DNA): TGTGCCAGCAGCAAAAACCTCCGGGACCCAGGGGGGCAGTTCTTC.

V and J are TRBV7-9 and TRBJ1-1; possible D gene TRBD1, 6 bases. CDR3 size: 14 residues. Germline assignment: CDR1 SEHNR and CDR2 FQNEAQ (reference sequence). V was pared by 4 bases and J by 1 base, with 10 bases between. The CDR3 spells CASSSGQKNTEAFF. The CDR3 bases are TGTGCCAGCAGCTCCGGACAGAAGAACACTGAAGCTTTCTTT. Supplemented by reference TRBV7-9 and TRBJ1-1, the full variable domain reads DTGVSQNPRHKITKRGQNVTFRCDPISEHNRLYWYRQTLGQGPEFLTYFQNEAQLEKSRLLSDRFSAERPKGSFSTLEIQRTEQGDSAMYLCASSSGQKNTEAFFGQGTRLTVV.

The rearrangement uses TRBV24-1 and TRBJ2-6; D not certain. Germline assignment: CDR1 KGHDR and CDR2 SFDVKD. V was clipped by 3 bases and J by 5 bases, with 7 bases between them. The length of the CDR3 is 14 residues. The CDR3, as DNA: TGTGCCACCAGTGATAACGTGAGGGCCAACGTCCTGACTTTC. Its protein is CATSDNVRANVLTF.

The chain carries TRBV6-1 and TRBJ2-7; perhaps TRBD2 as D (5 bases). This CDR3 has 14 amino acids. The germline V and J ends were trimmed by 10 bases and 0 bases, with 16 bases remaining between them. Germline CDR1 and CDR2: MNHNS and SASEGT. The CDR3 loop reads CAIGWQEDSYEQYF. In DNA form, the CDR3 reads TGTGCCATCGGGTGGCAGGAGGACTCCTACGAGCAGTACTTC.

In this sample, this clonotype turned up once. The chain links TRBV5-5 to TRBJ2-5, with 9 bases fitting TRBD2. This CDR3 is 17 amino acids long. V was clipped by 3 bases and J by 10 bases; unmatched bases: 19. The V gene's germline CDR1 is SGHKS and CDR2 YYEKEE (reference sequence). The CDR3 protein is CASSSSYGGRGPEGQYF. The CDR3, as DNA: TGTGCCAGCAGCTCGAGCTATGGCGGGAGGGGGCCTGAGGGCCAGTACTTC.

This clonotype was observed a handful of times. The chain joins TRBV7-9 to TRBJ2-5; D gene ambiguous. Trimming cost V 0 bases and J 3 bases, with 11 bases left between them. The CDR3 consists of 15 residues. The germline gives CDR1 SEHNR, CDR2 FQNEAQ (reference sequence). CDR3 region: CASSLAEVFKETQYF. DNA of the CDR3: TGTGCCAGCAGCTTAGCAGAGGTCTTCAAAGAGACCCAGTACTTC.

This sequence joins TRBV6-4 and TRBJ2-1; D is unresolved. The germline gives CDR1 MRHNA, CDR2 SNTAGT. With 5 bases removed from V and 1 base from J, the gap between germline ends came to 6 bases. CDR3 size: 13 residues. The CDR3 region is CASSRESYNEQFF. DNA for the CDR3: TGTGCCAGCAGTAGAGAATCCTACAATGAGCAGTTCTTC.

The rearrangement joins TRBV5-1 to TRBJ2-2; TRBD1 is a possible D gene (5 bases). This CDR3 has 15 residues. Trimming shortened V by 4 bases and J by 4 bases, and 14 bases separated the two germline ends. From germline, CDR1 is SGHRS and CDR2 YFSETQ. CDR3: CASSHEAQGTGELFF. CDR3 bases: TGCGCCAGCAGCCACGAAGCGCAGGGCACCGGGGAGCTGTTTTTT.

This clonotype was recorded a few times. The chain links TRBV25-1 to TRBJ2-1; TRBD1 agrees at 10 bases. J lost 6 bases, V lost 2 bases, and 10 bases had no gene match. Germline CDR1 is MGHDK and CDR2 is SYGVNS. This CDR3 has 17 amino acids. CDR3 DNA: TGTGCCAGCAGTGAACCGACCGGGACAGGGGTCGGCAATGAGCAGTTCTTC. As protein: CASSEPTGTGVGNEQFF.

The chain recombines TRBV7-8 with TRBJ2-1, with TRBD2 as a possible D gene (5 bases). This CDR3 is 12 amino acids long. CDR1 is SGHVS, CDR2 FQNEAQ, per germline. Deletions cut 5 bases from V and 7 bases from J, with 9 bases between. The CDR3 DNA follows: TGTGCCAGCAGCCCCTGGAGGAATGAGCAGTTCTTC. This sequence encodes CASSPWRNEQFF.

The chain uses TRBV10-3 and TRBJ2-2; D not resolved. Trimming removed 4 bases from V and 2 bases from J, with 11 bases in between. Germline V gene data show CDR1 as ENHRY and CDR2 as SYGVKD. The CDR3 is 15 amino acids. CDR3 coding DNA: TGTGCCATCAGTGGAGGTTTGGGCAACACCGGGGAGCTGTTTTTT. This gives the protein CAISGGLGNTGELFF.

CDR3 residues: CASRGLNEKLFF. The CDR3 nucleotides read TGTGCCAGCAGGGGACTTAATGAAAAACTGTTTTTT. The chain carries TRBV2 and TRBJ1-4; D possibly corresponds to TRBD1 (5 bases). Trimming took off 6 bases at V and 4 bases at J, with 6 bases between the two ends. The CDR3 spans 12 residues. Per the germline V gene, CDR1 is SNHLY and CDR2 is FYNNEI.

This chain uses TRBV5-1 with TRBJ2-7, with D perhaps matching TRBD1 or TRBD2 (5 bases each). The germline V gene has CDR1 SGHRS and CDR2 YFSETQ. CDR3 length: 20 residues. Trimming took off 4 bases at V and 0 bases at J, with 29 bases between the two ends. The chain's CDR3 is CASSPGRRTPVNLSSYEQYF. CDR3 in DNA: TGCGCCAGCAGCCCGGGACGGAGGACCCCTGTAAATTTGAGCTCCTACGAGCAGTACTTC.

This clonotype was seen only a few times. J is TRBJ1-5 and V is TRBV6-1; tentative D call: TRBD1 (5 bases). Trimming stripped 8 bases from V and 6 bases from J, with 20 bases between. CDR1 and CDR2 from the germline V gene are MNHNS and SASEGT. The CDR3 runs to 15 residues. The CDR3 reads CASLPGWGEGQPQHF. CDR3 nucleotides: TGTGCCAGCCTACCTGGATGGGGGGAAGGTCAGCCCCAGCATTTT.

This clonotype was found a few times. The J gene is TRBJ2-7, the V gene TRBV20-1, with no clear D. V lost 4 bases, J lost 3 bases, and 7 bases lay in between. The CDR3 has 11 residues. The germline V gene has CDR1 DFQATT and CDR2 SNEGSKA (reference sequence). The CDR3 bases are TGCAGTGCTAAAGATCTCTACGAGCAGTACTTC. Translating gives CSAKDLYEQYF.